This TCR beta chain was sequenced for a study of shared clonotypes between healthy human individuals. Study-level findings and limits: Donor clonotype sharing was expected to depend on sequencing depth. Since donors were few, the genetic and exposure-history diversity represented was limited.

This clone was found a few times. Its antigen is currently unknown. Nashville, Tennessee was home to all donors, each a Caucasian adult. Approximately 300 ng DNA, some 30,000 T cell genomes, went into unsorted PBMC replicate PCRs. Sequenced by immunoSEQ multiplex PCR; TCRdb stores in-frame clones only, minus some. The data hold roughly 500,000 clones, with more than 65% observed a single time. This sequence was found in a middle-aged woman in good health. Some clones in this sample may be carry-over from other donors' samples. Material: PBMCs.

The CDR3 bases are TGTGCCAGCAGTGCCCCGGGACTAGCGGTCGAGACCCAGTACTTC. Translating it yields CASSAPGLAVETQYF. The J gene is TRBJ2-5, the V gene TRBV2; 11 bases agree with TRBD2. Looked up from germline, CDR1 is SNHLY and CDR2 is FYNNEI. V gave up 4 bases and J gave up 5 bases; unmatched junction bases: 6. The CDR3 is made up of 15 amino acids. Using reference TRBV2 and TRBJ2-5 for the parts outside the CDR3, the full variable domain is EPEVTQTPSHQVTQMGQEVILRCVPISNHLYFYWYRQILGQKVEFLVSFYNNEISEKSEIFDDQFSVERPDGSNFTLKIRSTKLEDSAMYFCASSAPGLAVETQYFGPGTRLLVL.